The present T cell receptor (beta chain) was sequenced within a study of blood T cell repertoires in COVID-19. Libraries were prepared by immunoSEQ multiplex PCR; TCRdb keeps only in-frame clonotypes and omits some of them. The sample comprises 95,000 to 150,000 clones, about 88% of which are singletons, and over 1.5% rests with the top ten. This TCR derives from a human donor in a cohort sampled during active COVID-19. The specimen sequenced was peripheral blood.

CDR3 in DNA: TGTGCCAGCAGCCAGGGCGGCAGTGCGGGGGGAGATACGCAGTATTTT. It specifies CASSQGGSAGGDTQYF. The chain has TRBV7-2 and TRBJ2-3, with TRBD2 identical over 8 bases. V was pared by 5 bases and J by 5 bases, with 12 bases of the junction left unmatched. The CDR3 loop spans 16 amino acids. CDR1 and CDR2 from the germline V gene are SGHTA and FQGNSA.